This T cell receptor beta chain derives from a study of blood T cell repertoires in COVID-19. About the research overall: Samples of COVID-19 (acute and convalescent) were obtained from the United States, Italy and Spain. PBMCs, B-cell-depleted T cells, or T cells provided the cDNA or gDNA that made up the material.

Original methodology: From reference gene primer amplification, estimates of nucleated cell counts were derived. Clones were read by immunoSEQ multiplex PCR, and TCRdb kept only the in-frame ones, dropping some. V, J and clone size were drawn from that table, and D and trimming were deduced from the DNA. Of 150,000 to 200,000 clones detected, around four fifths appear once; the ten largest clones hold about 3%. The length of the CDR3 is 17 residues. Trimming pared 5 bases from V and 0 bases from J, leaving 19 bases between. From germline, CDR1 is SGHVS and CDR2 FNYEAQ. The V call is TRBV7-6, the J call TRBJ1-1; tentative D call: TRBD1 (6 bases). Sequenced sample: peripheral blood. The TCR was taken from a man between 70 and 80 years old with acute or convalescent COVID-19. The CDR3 nucleotides read TGTGCCAGCAGCCAGGGACACAGGACTCTAATGAACACTGAAGCTTTCTTT. The encoded protein is CASSQGHRTLMNTEAFF.